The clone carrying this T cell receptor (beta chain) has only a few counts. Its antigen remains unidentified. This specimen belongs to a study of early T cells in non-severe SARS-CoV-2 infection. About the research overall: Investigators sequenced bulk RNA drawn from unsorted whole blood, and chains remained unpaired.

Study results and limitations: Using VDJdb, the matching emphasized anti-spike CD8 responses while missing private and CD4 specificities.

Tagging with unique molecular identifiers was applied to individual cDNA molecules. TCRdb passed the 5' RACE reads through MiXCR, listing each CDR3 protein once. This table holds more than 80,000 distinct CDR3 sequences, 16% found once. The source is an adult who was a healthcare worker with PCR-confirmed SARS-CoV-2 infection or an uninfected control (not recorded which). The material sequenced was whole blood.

For the CDR3, the DNA is TGTGCCAGTAAACCAGCCGGAGGGATTCAGCCCCAGCATTTT. Translation gives CASKPAGGIQPQHF. V usage is TRBV6-1 and J usage is TRBJ1-5, with D hard to call. The CDR3 length is 14 residues. Trimming stripped 9 bases from V and 6 bases from J, with 18 bases between. The germline CDR1 and CDR2 sequences are MNHNS and SASEGT.